This T cell receptor (beta chain) was recorded in a study of T cells in Graves' hyperthyroidism and ophthalmopathy. The CDR3 numbers 22 amino acids, ends counted. Germline V gene lookup returns CDR1 MGHDK and CDR2 SYGVNS. Patients were excluded for uncontrolled infection, other autoimmune disease, pregnancy or lactation. Concerning this clonotype itself: The antigen is undetermined. The DNA is left out, because the CDR3 cannot be placed on it with certainty; the CDR3 is given as TCRdb lists it.

Findings of the study overall: In the blood, most expanded thyroid clonotypes above 0.001 appeared as well.

Template material for amplifying TCR beta CDR3 regions consisted of RNA transcripts. The HTBI primer set drove a first-round RT-PCR of the TCR CDR3. TCRdb re-derived calls from the multiplex PCR reads in MiXCR, one entry per CDR3 protein. The table has roughly 500,000 distinct CDR3 sequences, roughly 46% seen once; the top ten hold under 20%. The clonotype comes from an adult woman with Graves' disease, either hyperthyroidism or ophthalmopathy (not recorded which). Source material: peripheral blood or thyroid tissue (not recorded which). The rearrangement joins TRBV25-1 to TRBJ2-5; TRBD1 was called by the table and not checked on the DNA. Here the CDR3 reads CASSGVGSLVCAWSNRQETQYF.